Only a few counts were recorded for the clone carrying this T cell receptor (beta chain). This specimen comes from a study of blood T cell repertoires in COVID-19. Background on the study: Samples taken during acute and convalescent COVID-19 were collected in the United States, Italy and Spain. PBMCs, B-cell-depleted T cells, or T cells provided the cDNA or gDNA that made up the material.

Per the original methods: Nucleated cell number was recorded as an estimate derived from reference gene primer amplification. Method: immunoSEQ multiplex PCR; TCRdb's copy keeps in-frame clones and lacks some. D and trimming were read from the DNA, whereas the V and J calls and clone size are those reported in that table. This sample has about 200,000 clones, with 65% to 85% found just once. Germline V gene lookup returns CDR1 SGHTS and CDR2 YDEGEE. This CDR3 is built from 15 residues. The V and J ends lost 0 bases and 2 bases respectively, with 10 bases between them. The sequenced material came from peripheral blood. This clonotype originated in a man aged 40-50 years with acute or convalescent COVID-19. This chain links TRBV5-8 with TRBJ2-3; D gene ambiguous. CDR3 sequence: CASSLAVVDTDTQYF. The CDR3 bases are TGTGCCAGCAGCTTGGCGGTGGTCGACACAGATACGCAGTATTTT.